A selection of T cell receptor beta chains follows, all from one sample in a study of T cells in tumors after PD-1 blockade. Data came from immunoSEQ multiplex PCR; TCRdb stores just in-frame clones and leaves some out. The data contain 10,000 to 15,000 clones, approximately 64% of them singletons. The source material was tumor tissue, sampled before anti-PD-1 treatment. These receptors all stem from a human donor with cutaneous squamous cell carcinoma. The CDR3 runs from the conserved cysteine through the conserved F or W. Fields, in order: clone size, V gene, CDR3 length, CDR3 protein. Clone size is stated in some rows and not others, as once, few, many or a class when expanded.

abundance: .; v_gene: TRBV25-1; len: 12; CDR3aa: CASSESGNGYTF
abundance: .; v_gene: TRBV12-3/TRBV12-4; len: 13; CDR3aa: CASSLPALYEQYF
abundance: .; v_gene: TRBV6-4; len: 14; CDR3aa: CASSGEGGTAEAFF
abundance: .; v_gene: TRBV7-2; len: 15; CDR3aa: CASSLGSGSSYEQYF
abundance: few; v_gene: TRBV10-3; len: 14; CDR3aa: CAISADTSNQPQHF
abundance: .; v_gene: TRBV2; len: 16; CDR3aa: CASRGRQGAYRYEQYF
abundance: .; v_gene: TRBV2; len: 15; CDR3aa: CASSLGQSSGNTIYF
abundance: .; v_gene: TRBV9; len: 15; CDR3aa: CASSAQGNGAYEQYF
abundance: few; v_gene: TRBV2; len: 13; CDR3aa: CASSRREFYGYTF
abundance: .; v_gene: TRBV29-1; len: 12; CDR3aa: CSVVLAGRGYTF
abundance: .; v_gene: TRBV19; len: 15; CDR3aa: CASNPGLARSYEQYF
abundance: .; v_gene: TRBV29-1; len: 16; CDR3aa: CSPGTSGMSVKNIQYF